A selection of T cell receptor beta chains follows, all from one sample in a study of blood T cell repertoires in COVID-19. Profiling relied on immunoSEQ multiplex PCR, and the TCRdb table lists in-frame clones only, not all of them. The data hold 75,000 to 85,000 clones, with approximately 88% observed a single time. The sample comprised peripheral blood. The source of these receptors is a man aged 50 or older with active COVID-19. CDR3s include the opening cysteine and the closing phenylalanine or tryptophan. Each record gives: clone size, V gene, J gene, D gene, CDR3 DNA, CDR3 protein. A D gene is named only where the DNA matches it firmly. Clone size is not always given. Where it is, it says once, few, many or a class for expanded clones.

>NA|TRBV21-1|TRBJ1-1|NA
TGTGCCAGCAGCAAACTTCCAGGGGGTACTGAAGCTTTCTTT
CASSKLPGGTEAFF
>once|TRBV7-2|TRBJ2-5|TRBD1
TGTGCCAGCAGCTTATCAGTTGGACAGGGGTTAGAGACCCAGTACTTC
CASSLSVGQGLETQYF
>NA|TRBV7-3|TRBJ2-1|TRBD1
TGTGCCAGCAGCTTCCGACAGGGAGTCTACAATGAGCAGTTCTTC
CASSFRQGVYNEQFF
>NA|TRBV28|TRBJ1-2|TRBD1
TGTGCCAGCAGAGAGGACAGGGTTGGTGGCTACACCTTC
CASREDRVGGYTF
>once|TRBV29-1|TRBJ1-1|NA
TGCAGCGCCGCAGTGCGGCGAGGAGAAGCTTTCTTT
CSAAVRRGEAFF
>NA|TRBV19|TRBJ1-5|TRBD1
TGTGCCAGCAGGGACAGGGGCAATCAGCCCCAGCATTTT
CASRDRGNQPQHF
>NA|TRBV5-1|TRBJ2-3|NA
TGCGCCAGCAGCCCCCGGTTAGCGGCGGATACGCAGTATTTT
CASSPRLAADTQYF
>NA|TRBV6-5|TRBJ1-6|NA
TGTGCCAGCAGTTACTCGAGAAGGGGTAATTCACCCCTCCACTTT
CASSYSRRGNSPLHF
>NA|TRBV19|TRBJ1-1|NA
TGTGCCAGTATCTCCCCAGGGCGAAGGACTGAAGCTTTCTTT
CASISPGRRTEAFF
>NA|TRBV7-2|TRBJ2-2|TRBD1
TGTGCCAGCAGCAGACAGGGACGAGGCGGGGAGCTGTTTTTT
CASSRQGRGGELFF
>NA|TRBV10-3|TRBJ1-6|NA
TGTGCCATCAGTGAGTCGGGCGGACAAAGGTCACCCCTCCACTTT
CAISESGGQRSPLHF
>NA|TRBV7-3|TRBJ2-1|NA
TGTGCCAGCAGCAAAGCGGTGGAATATGGTAATGAGCAGTTCTTC
CASSKAVEYGNEQFF
>NA|TRBV15|TRBJ2-4|NA
TGTGCCACCAGCAGAGATCTTTCTACAGGGGGGGACAAAAACATTCAGTACTTC
CATSRDLSTGGDKNIQYF
>NA|TRBV27|TRBJ2-2|TRBD2
TGTGTCAGCAACACTCTAGCGGGAAGAAGCACCGGGGAGCTGTTTTTT
CVSNTLAGRSTGELFF
>NA|TRBV18|TRBJ1-1|NA
TGTGCCAGCTCACCGGTGCCCAACGGGAACACTGAAGCTTTCTTT
CASSPVPNGNTEAFF
>few|TRBV6-5|TRBJ1-2|NA
TGTGCCAGCCACACAGGGACCAATGGCTACACCTTC
CASHTGTNGYTF
>NA|TRBV24-1|TRBJ2-1|TRBD1
TGTGCCACCAGTGATCAACCGGGACAGGTGAATGAGCAGTTCTTC
CATSDQPGQVNEQFF
>NA|TRBV6-5|TRBJ1-5|TRBD1
TGTGCCAGCAGTTGGCGGACAGGGGGACAGCCCCAGCATTTT
CASSWRTGGQPQHF
>NA|TRBV27|TRBJ1-4|TRBD1
TGTGCCAGCAGTCAAGGGACAGTTAATGAAAAACTGTTTTTT
CASSQGTVNEKLFF
>NA|TRBV9|TRBJ2-3|NA
TGTGCCAGCAGCGTCTTGGAGTTGACAGATACGCAGTATTTT
CASSVLELTDTQYF
>NA|TRBV9|TRBJ2-6|TRBD1
TGTGCCAGCAGCGTCCCACAGGGGACCGCTGGGGCCAACGTCCTGACTTTC
CASSVPQGTAGANVLTF
>NA|TRBV9|TRBJ2-3|TRBD2
TGTGCCAGCAGCGTAGCTGGGGGGGGGAGGTTTGGCACAGATACGCAGTATTTT
CASSVAGGGRFGTDTQYF
>NA|TRBV5-1|TRBJ1-1|TRBD1
TGCGCCAGCAGCTTCCGGACAGGGCGCACTGAAGCTTTCTTT
CASSFRTGRTEAFF
>few|TRBV2|TRBJ1-5|TRBD1
TGTGCCAGCAATTCCGGGACAGTACCCAATCAGCCCCAGCATTTT
CASNSGTVPNQPQHF
>medium-sized|TRBV15|TRBJ1-2|NA
TGTGCCACCAGCAGAGATTCGAGGCCGGCCCGGGATGGCTACACCTTC
CATSRDSRPARDGYTF
>NA|TRBV18|TRBJ1-2|NA
TGTGCCAGCTCACCATCCAGGGGTGGTACAAACTATGGCTACACCTTC
CASSPSRGGTNYGYTF
>NA|TRBV4-2|TRBJ1-2|TRBD1
TGTGCCAGCAGCCAAGAGGGGGGCAGGACAGGGGGTGACTATGGCTACACCTTC
CASSQEGGRTGGDYGYTF
>NA|TRBV18|TRBJ2-5|NA
TGTGCCAGCTCACCACTACCTAAGACAAACCAAGAGACCCAGTACTTC
CASSPLPKTNQETQYF
>NA|TRBV19|TRBJ1-2|TRBD1
TGTGCCAGTAGAAAAACAGGGGAACCCTATGGCTACACCTTC
CASRKTGEPYGYTF
>once|TRBV4-2|TRBJ2-5|NA
TGTGCCAGCAGCCAAGTGGGGGCCGGGGAGCTTAACCAAGAGACCCAGTACTTC
CASSQVGAGELNQETQYF
>NA|TRBV6-5|TRBJ2-7|NA
TGTGCCAGCAGTCAGTCCAGTGAGCAGTACTTC
CASSQSSEQYF
>NA|TRBV30|TRBJ1-6|NA
TGTGCCTGGAGTGATAACAGGGAGAGTTCACCCCTCCACTTT
CAWSDNRESSPLHF
>NA|TRBV19|TRBJ1-5|TRBD1
TGTGCCAGTAGCCCCACAGGGGGAACGGGGCAGCCCCAGCATTTT
CASSPTGGTGQPQHF
>once|TRBV11-2|TRBJ2-7|NA
TGTGCCAGCAGTTCGGCCGGGACTGCCCCACCCGAGCAGTACTTC
CASSSAGTAPPEQYF
>NA|TRBV14|TRBJ1-2|NA
TGTGCCAGCAGCCAATACGCGTCAGGGGAGGGCTACACCTTC
CASSQYASGEGYTF
>NA|TRBV7-9|TRBJ2-5|TRBD2
TGTGCCAGCAGCTCTAGCGGGGAAGAGACCCAGTACTTC
CASSSSGEETQYF
>NA|TRBV6-5|TRBJ1-6|NA
TGTGCCAGCAGAGACACAGGGTCTCATTCACCCCTCCACTTT
CASRDTGSHSPLHF
>NA|TRBV5-1|TRBJ1-2|NA
TGCGCCAGCAGCTTAGAAGGTGCCGGGGGCTACACCTTC
CASSLEGAGGYTF
>NA|TRBV27|TRBJ2-7|TRBD1
TGTGCCAGCAGCAGACAGGGGGCTGGTTACGAGCAGTACTTC
CASSRQGAGYEQYF
>NA|TRBV18|TRBJ1-1|NA
TGTGCCAGCTCACCACCCGGCAGGGGAGGGACTGAAGCTTTCTTT
CASSPPGRGGTEAFF
>NA|TRBV11-2|TRBJ1-1|TRBD1
TGTGCCAGCAGCTTAGGACAGGGGAGGGACACTGAAGCTTTCTTT
CASSLGQGRDTEAFF
>few|TRBV28|TRBJ1-2|NA
TGTGCCAGCAGTTTAGCGACGGGGTTGGGTAATGGCTACACCTTC
CASSLATGLGNGYTF
>NA|TRBV7-2|TRBJ1-3|NA
TGTGCCAGCAGCCTCCTGCCGGGACACCACTCTGGAAACACCATATATTTT
CASSLLPGHHSGNTIYF
>NA|TRBV6-2/TRBV6-3|TRBJ2-5|NA
TGTGCCAGCAGTCGGAACAGTCTAGAGACCCAGTACTTC
CASSRNSLETQYF
>NA|TRBV15|TRBJ1-5|NA
TGTGCCACCAGCTTCCCCGGGGGTAGCAATCAGCCCCAGCATTTT
CATSFPGGSNQPQHF
>NA|TRBV4-2|TRBJ1-2|NA
TGTGCCAGCAGCCAAGTCGACAGTGTCTATGGCTACACCTTC
CASSQVDSVYGYTF
>NA|TRBV19|TRBJ2-1|NA
TGTGCCAGTAGTATTGACTATTGGGCCGAGCAGTTCTTC
CASSIDYWAEQFF
>NA|TRBV3-1/TRBV3-2|TRBJ2-7|NA
TGTGCCAGCAGCCAAGTTGACAGCCCCAAGTACTTC
CASSQVDSPKYF
>NA|TRBV24-1|TRBJ2-6|TRBD2
TGTGCCACCAGTGTGGGACGGCGGGGGGCGAGATCTGGGGCCAACGTCCTGACTTTC
CATSVGRRGARSGANVLTF
>NA|TRBV5-6|TRBJ1-5|NA
TGTGCCAGCAGGATCGGAGGAGCTAGCAATCAGCCCCAGCATTTT
CASRIGGASNQPQHF
>once|TRBV19|TRBJ2-6|NA
TGTGCCAGTAGCGGTAGCTCTGGGGCCAACGTCCTGACTTTC
CASSGSSGANVLTF
>NA|TRBV25-1|TRBJ2-1|TRBD2
TGTGCCAGCAGTGGACTAGCGGGGGGCTACAATGAGCAGTTCTTC
CASSGLAGGYNEQFF
>NA|TRBV14|TRBJ2-2|TRBD2
TGTGCCAGCAGCCAAAATTTATTGGGACTAGGCAACACCGGGGAGCTGTTTTTT
CASSQNLLGLGNTGELFF
>NA|TRBV6-6|TRBJ1-1|TRBD1
TGTGCCAGCAGCGGACAGGTAAAGGGAGGCACTGAAGCTTTCTTT
CASSGQVKGGTEAFF
>NA|TRBV19|TRBJ1-1|NA
TGTGCCAGTAGTATGGCGGACAGACTTTACACTGAAGCTTTCTTT
CASSMADRLYTEAFF
>NA|TRBV28|TRBJ2-5|TRBD2
TGTGCCAGCAGTCAGGCACTAGCGGGAGCCCAAGAGACCCAGTACTTC
CASSQALAGAQETQYF
>NA|TRBV2|TRBJ1-1|TRBD1
TGTGCCAGCATTTGGCAGGGGGATACTGAAGCTTTCTTT
CASIWQGDTEAFF